Each of the 11 T cell receptor beta chains below was sequenced from the same sample in a study of blood T cell repertoires in COVID-19. TCRdb keeps only in-frame clones here, not all; method: immunoSEQ multiplex PCR. The data show about 15,000 clones, around 73% seen once. What was sequenced was peripheral blood. These receptors originate from a boy aged 2 to 10 with active or convalescent COVID-19.

This rearrangement joins TRBV9 to TRBJ2-7, with 12 bases lining up with TRBD1. Germline V gene sequence: CDR1 SGDLS, CDR2 YYNGEE. The junction had 5 bases not matched to a gene; V was cut back by 3 bases and J by 7 bases. The CDR3 is 14 amino acids. The CDR3, as DNA: TGTGCCAGCAGCGAGGGGGACAGGGGGCATGAGCAGTACTTC. Protein product: CASSEGDRGHEQYF. The whole variable domain, remainder taken from reference TRBV9 and TRBJ2-7, is DSGVTQTPKHLITATGQRVTLRCSPRSGDLSVYWYQQSLDQGLQFLIQYYNGEERAKGNILERFSAQQFPDLHSELNLSSLELGDSALYFCASSEGDRGHEQYFGPGTRLTVT.

The CDR3 loop reads CASSRGQVVPYQETQYF. In DNA form, the CDR3 reads TGCGCCAGCAGCCGGGGACAGGTTGTCCCGTACCAAGAGACCCAGTACTTC. The chain recombines TRBV4-1 with TRBJ2-5; TRBD1 matches 8 bases. The CDR3 is 17 residues long. V dropped 4 bases and J dropped 0; count of bases not matched to a gene: 10. Germline V gene lookup returns CDR1 MGHRA and CDR2 YSYEKL.

The genes are TRBV6-2 or TRBV6-3 and TRBJ2-7; D gene unclear. Trimming cost V 4 bases and J 5 bases, with 9 bases left between them. This CDR3 comprises 12 residues. Germline CDR1 MNHEY, CDR2 SVGEGT. CDR3 DNA sequence: TGTGCCAGCAGTTCCGTCCTCCACGAGCAGTACTTC. Translated, it gives CASSSVLHEQYF.

Worth noting for this clone: The same CDR3 arises from other DNA sequences in this sample as well. The gene calls are TRBV20-1 and TRBJ2-1, with D perhaps TRBD1 (5 bases). The CDR3 is 10 amino acids. V was clipped by 6 bases and J by 6 bases, with 6 bases between them. From germline, CDR1 is DFQATT and CDR2 SNEGSKA (reference sequence). CDR3 DNA: TGCAGTGCCCAGGGCAATGAGCAGTTCTTC. Protein: CSAQGNEQFF.

The chain uses TRBV28 and TRBJ1-1; D not resolved. Per germline, CDR1 MDHEN and CDR2 SYDVKM. V was pared by 2 bases and J by 4 bases, with 11 bases between. CDR3 size: 14 residues. Here the CDR3 DNA reads TGTGCCAGCAGTTTAACTTGGAGGGCCACTGAAGCTTTCTTT. Amino acids: CASSLTWRATEAFF.

A few counts support this clone. CDR3 nucleotide sequence: TGCGCCAGCAGCCAAGTGGGACAGGAGGGTATCACTGAAGCTTTCTTT. Protein sequence: CASSQVGQEGITEAFF. This chain uses TRBV4-1 with TRBJ1-1, with 8 bases identical to TRBD1. V dropped 1 base and J dropped 4; count of bases not matched to a gene: 8. CDR1 and CDR2 (germline): MGHRA, YSYEKL. The CDR3 length is 16 residues.

The chain links TRBV7-8 to TRBJ2-1; TRBD2 agrees at 7 bases. Germline assignment: CDR1 SGHVS and CDR2 FQNEAQ. This CDR3 contains 17 residues. Trimming removed 1 base from V and 0 bases from J; junction bases left unmatched: 6. The CDR3 spells CASSLGWRGNSYNEQFF. CDR3 coding DNA: TGTGCCAGCAGCTTAGGGTGGCGGGGGAACTCCTACAATGAGCAGTTCTTC. Together with reference TRBV7-8 and TRBJ2-1, the CDR3 gives the full variable domain: GAGVSQSPRYKVAKRGQDVALRCDPISGHVSLFWYQQALGQGPEFLTYFQNEAQLDKSGLPSDRFFAERPEGSVSTLKIQRTQQEDSAVYLCASSLGWRGNSYNEQFFGPGTRLTVL.

This clone has a single count. The V gene is TRBV7-9, the J gene TRBJ1-6; possible D gene TRBD1, 6 bases. This CDR3 has 15 amino acids. The V gene lost 8 bases and the J gene lost 4 bases, with 15 bases spanning the gap. Germline V lookup: CDR1 SEHNR, CDR2 FQNEAQ (reference sequence). CDR3 residues: CASRQNQGYNSPLHF. The CDR3, as DNA: TGTGCCAGCCGCCAGAACCAGGGGTATAATTCACCCCTCCACTTT.

The chain is built from TRBV6-6 and TRBJ2-1; TRBD2 matches at 7 bases. Germline V CDR1 and CDR2: MNHNY, SVGAGI (reference sequence). V was pared by 5 bases and J by 7 bases, with 14 bases of the junction left unmatched. This CDR3 spans 16 amino acids. The CDR3 bases are TGTGCCAGCAGTCAACCTCTAGCGGTAGTAAGGAATGAGCAGTTCTTC. Translation gives CASSQPLAVVRNEQFF.

This chain uses TRBV10-1 with TRBJ2-4, with TRBD1 matching over 7 bases. The length of the CDR3 is 15 residues. Trimming removed 5 bases from V and 6 bases from J; junction bases left unmatched: 10. The germline CDR1 and CDR2 sequences are WNHNN and SYGVQD (reference sequence). As DNA, the CDR3 is TGCGCCAGCAGTCAAGGGACAGATCGAGTAAACATTCAGTACTTC. It codes for CASSQGTDRVNIQYF.

V usage is TRBV7-9 and J usage is TRBJ2-2, with 10 bases fitting TRBD2. The CDR3 has 16 amino acids. Germline-derived CDR1 and CDR2 are SEHNR and FQNEAQ (reference sequence). V lost 5 bases and J lost 11; bases outside the gene matches: 14. CDR3 loop: CASSLGLAESTRELFF. In DNA form, the CDR3 reads TGTGCCAGCAGCCTAGGACTAGCGGAGTCCACCCGAGAGCTGTTTTTT.